This T cell receptor beta chain was observed in a study of Graves' ophthalmopathy and Graves' hyperthyroidism. Presentation of ophthalmopathy in the donors involved moderate-to-severe activity, CAS ≥3, NOSPECS ≥4 and a duration under 3 months. Uncontrolled infections, other autoimmune diseases, pregnancy or lactation barred patients from enrollment. Study-wide results and caveats: Progression of ophthalmopathy was predicted by the model with roughly 71% sensitivity and approximately 72% specificity. In blood, most expanded thyroid clonotypes above 0.001 frequency were also detected.

The CDR3 extends over 15 amino acids. CDR1 and CDR2 (germline): MNHEY, SVGEGT. Details on this clonotype: Its cognate antigen is unknown. The junction shows a germline mismatch at one end, possibly a read error.

RNA served as the template for amplifying TCR beta CDR3 regions. In the first round, RT-PCR was carried out with HTBI primers, and a multiplex PCR formed the second round. TCRdb ran MiXCR on the multiplex PCR reads and lists one entry per CDR3 protein. This repertoire shows about 400,000 distinct CDR3 sequences, about a sixth found once; its top ten account for roughly 1.6%. The material sequenced was peripheral blood. V and J are TRBV6-2 or TRBV6-3 and TRBJ2-4, with D hard to call. The clonotype originates from a woman between 18 and 30 years old with Graves' ophthalmopathy. The CDR3: CASSGSVEAKNIRYF. The CDR3 coding sequence is TGTGCCAGCAGTGGCTCCGTTGAAGCCAAAAACATTCGGTACTTC.